Each of the 3 T cell receptor beta chains below was sequenced from the same sample in a study of cytomegalovirus exposure and HLA in healthy donors. PCR was performed using 60 Vbeta and 13 Jbeta primers. Clones were read by immunoSEQ multiplex PCR, and TCRdb kept only the in-frame ones, dropping some. Listed are more than 50,000 clones; around 12% falls within the top ten. The sequencing input was PBMCs. These receptors were taken from a young man in good health and CMV-seropositive.

This sequence joins TRBV30 and TRBJ2-7, with 13 nucleotides matching TRBD2. The CDR3 length is 15 residues. Per germline, CDR1 GTSNPN and CDR2 SVGIG (reference sequence). With V trimmed by 3 bases and J by 4 bases, 6 bases remained unmatched. The CDR3 coding sequence is TGTGCCTGGAGCAAGACTAGCGGGAGGTCATACGAGCAGTACTTC. This translates into CAWSKTSGRSYEQYF.

The J gene is TRBJ2-1, the V gene TRBV21-1; the table calls TRBD2, which could not be checked here. TRBV21-1 is an annotated pseudogene. There are 14 residues in the CDR3. The CDR3 here is CASSSPGVKNEQFF. CDR3 DNA: TGTGCCAGCAGCTCCCCGGGGGTCAAAAATGAGCAGTTCTTC.

The rearrangement uses TRBV10-3 and TRBJ2-7, with TRBD2 matching 7 bases. The trim removed 5 bases at V and 0 bases at J, leaving 7 bases unmatched. CDR3 size: 15 residues. The germline gives CDR1 ENHRY, CDR2 SYGVKD. The CDR3 region has the DNA TGTGCCATCAGTCCCCGGGGCGGGAGCTCCTACGAGCAGTACTTC. Its protein product is CAISPRGGSSYEQYF.